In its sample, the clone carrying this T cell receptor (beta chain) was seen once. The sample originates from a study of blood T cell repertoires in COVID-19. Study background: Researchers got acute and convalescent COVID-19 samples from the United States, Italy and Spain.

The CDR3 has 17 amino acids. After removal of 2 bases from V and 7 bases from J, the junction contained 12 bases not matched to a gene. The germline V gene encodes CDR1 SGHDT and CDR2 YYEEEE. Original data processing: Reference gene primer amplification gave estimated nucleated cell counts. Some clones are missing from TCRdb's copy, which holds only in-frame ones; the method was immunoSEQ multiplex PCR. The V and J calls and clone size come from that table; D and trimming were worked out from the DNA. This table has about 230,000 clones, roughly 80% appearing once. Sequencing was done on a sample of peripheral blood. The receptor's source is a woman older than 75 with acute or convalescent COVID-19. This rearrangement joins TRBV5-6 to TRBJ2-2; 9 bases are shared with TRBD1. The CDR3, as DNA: TGTGCCAGCAGCTTCTTGTCCCGGGACAGGGAGGGCGGGGAGCTGTTTTTT. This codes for CASSFLSRDREGGELFF. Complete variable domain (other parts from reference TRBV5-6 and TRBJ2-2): DAGVTQSPTHLIKTRGQQVTLRCSPKSGHDTVSWYQQALGQGPQFIFQYYEEEERQRGNFPDRFSGHQFPNYSSELNVNALLLGDSALYLCASSFLSRDREGGELFFGEGSRLTVL.